The entry below describes one T cell receptor beta chain. Its antigen is unidentified. The sample comes from a study of cytomegalovirus exposure and HLA in healthy donors. General study results and limits: Subsequent analysis found a tendency for first-cohort TCR clusters to co-occur within the 95 to 150 validation repertoires.

Trimming cost V 11 bases and J 1 base; bases outside gene matches: 7. The CDR3 totals 13 residues. Germline CDR1 and CDR2: SEHNR and FQNEAQ (reference sequence). Only in-frame clones appear in the TCRdb table, and some are missing; sequencing was by immunoSEQ multiplex PCR. The table records roughly 180,000 clones, more than 75% of them present only once. The sequence was obtained from a man aged 25-45 years in good health and CMV-seropositive. The chain carries TRBV7-9 and TRBJ1-1, with 7 bases fitting TRBD1. The sample was PBMCs. CDR3 residues: CAGRGQQNTEAFF. The CDR3 DNA sequence: TGTGCCGGAAGGGGACAGCAGAACACTGAAGCTTTCTTT.